This T cell receptor beta chain was sequenced for a study of Graves' ophthalmopathy and Graves' hyperthyroidism (dated by TCRdb to between 2018 and 2020). General notes on the study: Peripheral blood was collected at initial diagnosis, prior to any treatment. The study used signatures of the TCR beta repertoire to tell Graves' ophthalmopathy apart from Graves' hyperthyroidism and to predict which patients would progress to ophthalmopathy. In total, approximately 130 blood samples were TCR-sequenced: 43 ophthalmopathy, around 75 hyperthyroidism and approximately 17 hyperthyroidism-to-ophthalmopathy patients. To explore V-J signatures that separate ophthalmopathy from hyperthyroidism, a discovery set of about a hundred patients was enrolled, consisting of about 43 with ophthalmopathy and around 60 with stable hyperthyroidism. For independent validation, a separate cohort was made up of 18 to 20 hyperthyroidism patients plus 17 patients who later progressed from hyperthyroidism to ophthalmopathy. T-cell repertoires of thyroid tissue and blood were compared in over 5 hyperthyroidism patients. Following sampling, methimazole starting at 30 mg daily was administered to hyperthyroidism patients, and high-dose intravenous methylprednisolone was administered to ophthalmopathy patients. The 80 to 100 discovery patients were randomly divided into training and test sets at a 7:3 ratio.

A patient counted as having stable hyperthyroidism if there was no progression to ophthalmopathy within 18 months of follow-up. Hyperthyroidism patients were newly diagnosed, with disease duration under 2 months, and aged 18 to 65 years. Patients with other autoimmune diseases, uncontrolled infections, pregnancy or lactation were excluded from the study. Clinical symptoms, serum thyroxine, TRAb, thyroid ultrasound and orbital computed tomography formed the basis of the diagnosis. Using Ficoll-Paque density gradient centrifugation, PBMCs were isolated from 10 ml of fresh peripheral blood. Total RNA was extracted using Trizol reagent, and RNA quality was checked on an Agilent 2100 Bioanalyzer. For repertoire sequencing, TCR beta CDR3 regions were amplified from RNA transcripts. HTBI primers and the Qiagen OneStep RT-PCR kit were used in a first-round RT-PCR, which was followed by a second-round multiplex PCR, size selection and purification. Sequencing of the libraries was carried out on an Illumina HiSeq2000 in paired-end mode with 100 bp reads. On the authors' methods: SOAPnuke was used for read processing, and reads with adapters, uncalled bases, a mean Phred below 15, or no exact constant-primer or identifier match were discarded. COPE v1.2.5 was used to merge the high-quality paired reads. Each unique nucleotide sequence was defined as a clonotype, and clonotypes were aligned to IMGT TRB V, D and J references with MiTCR v1.1. Analysis was restricted to V-J combinations with a frequency above 0.0001, which covered about 99% of repertoires. For each V-J combination, a TCR clonal expansion and chaos score was defined as the ratio of F50 clonal expansion to chaos observed in the TCRdist matrix. Welch's t-statistics and random forest were used to reduce the features to 13 V-J combinations, which were then used as input to a naive Bayes classifier. The similarity between thyroid and blood repertoires was quantified using the Morisita-Horn index. The public reads were quality trimmed at Q25 with fastp and then assembled into clones with MiXCR by TCRdb, keeping productive beta chains. Merged by CDR3 protein, the rows form single entries marked with the most common genes and DNA. TCRdb assigned the V and J calls; the authors' analysis was not used. For this sample the table gives more than 300,000 distinct CDR3 sequences, of which 15% to 19% were detected only once. The ten biggest clones cover around 7% of the sample.

CDR1 and CDR2 are read off the germline V gene as SGHDT and YYEEEE. V loses 5 bases, J loses 4 bases, and the germline ends lie 10 bases apart. The CDR3 numbers 14 residues from cysteine through phenylalanine. Left in the record is the CDR3 DNA by itself, 42 bases read in frame from the first base. Of note for this clonotype: Its antigen remains unidentified. No base qualities exist here, and no much larger clone lies one base off it.

The investigation overall reported the following: Among expanded thyroid clonotypes with frequency above 0.001, most also showed up in blood, which suggests that blood repertoires may reflect the thyroid immune response. No statistical method was used to predetermine the sample size, and group allocation was not hidden from the investigators. The 13-signature model separated ophthalmopathy from stable hyperthyroidism with approximately 90% sensitivity and approximately 81% specificity in cross-validation, and 80%/75% in the test set. In validation, the model predicted ophthalmopathy progression with 55% to 71% sensitivity and roughly 72% specificity; roughly 12 predicted patients were CT-confirmed with GO in a median of approximately 6.5 months.

The chain uses TRBV5-6 and TRBJ1-6, with no confident D gene call. The sequence was obtained from a woman between 18 and 30 years old with stable Graves' hyperthyroidism. Donor details come from another sample of the same person, matched by shared clones. The sequenced sample was peripheral blood. The CDR3 reads as follows: CASSSVEYNSPLHF. The bases are TGTGCCAGCAGTTCGGTGGAGTATAATTCACCCCTCCACTTT.